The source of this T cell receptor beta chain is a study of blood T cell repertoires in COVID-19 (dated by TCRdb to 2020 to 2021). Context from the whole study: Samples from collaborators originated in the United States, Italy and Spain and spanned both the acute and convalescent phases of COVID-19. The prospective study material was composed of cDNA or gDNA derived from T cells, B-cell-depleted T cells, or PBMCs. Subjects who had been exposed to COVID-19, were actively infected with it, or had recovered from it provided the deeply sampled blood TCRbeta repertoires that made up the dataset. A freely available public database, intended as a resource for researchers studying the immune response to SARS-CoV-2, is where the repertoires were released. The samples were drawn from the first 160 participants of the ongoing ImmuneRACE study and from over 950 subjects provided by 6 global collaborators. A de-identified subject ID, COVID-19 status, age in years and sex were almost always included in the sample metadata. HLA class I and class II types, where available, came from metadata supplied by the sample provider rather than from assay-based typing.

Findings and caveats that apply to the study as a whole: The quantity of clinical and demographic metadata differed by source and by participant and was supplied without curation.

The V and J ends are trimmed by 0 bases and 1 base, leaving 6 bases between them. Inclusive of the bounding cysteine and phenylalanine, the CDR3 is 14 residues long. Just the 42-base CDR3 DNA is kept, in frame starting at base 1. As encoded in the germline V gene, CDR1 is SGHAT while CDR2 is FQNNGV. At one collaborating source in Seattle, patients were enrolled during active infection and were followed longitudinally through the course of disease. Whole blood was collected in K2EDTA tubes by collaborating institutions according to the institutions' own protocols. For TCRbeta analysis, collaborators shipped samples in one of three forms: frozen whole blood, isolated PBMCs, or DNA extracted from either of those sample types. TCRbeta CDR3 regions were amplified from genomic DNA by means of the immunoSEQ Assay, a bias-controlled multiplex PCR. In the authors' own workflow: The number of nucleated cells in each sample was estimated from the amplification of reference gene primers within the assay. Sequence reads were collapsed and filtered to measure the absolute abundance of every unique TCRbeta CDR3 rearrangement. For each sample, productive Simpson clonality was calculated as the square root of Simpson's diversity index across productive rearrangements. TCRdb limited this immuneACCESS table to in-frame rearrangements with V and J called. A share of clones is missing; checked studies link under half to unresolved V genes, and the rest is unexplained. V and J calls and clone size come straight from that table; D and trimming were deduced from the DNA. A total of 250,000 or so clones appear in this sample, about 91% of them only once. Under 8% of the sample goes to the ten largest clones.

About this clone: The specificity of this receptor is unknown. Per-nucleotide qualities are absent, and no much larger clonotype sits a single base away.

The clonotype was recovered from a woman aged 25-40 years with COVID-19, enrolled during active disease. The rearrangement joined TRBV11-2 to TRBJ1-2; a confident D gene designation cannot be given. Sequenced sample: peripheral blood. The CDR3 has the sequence CASSLDRGNYGYTF. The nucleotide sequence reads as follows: TGTGCCAGCAGCTTAGATCGGGGTAACTATGGCTACACCTTC.